The rows below give T cell receptor beta chains drawn from one sample of a study of T cell responses to AZD1222 COVID-19 vaccine. The assay was immunoSEQ multiplex PCR, and TCRdb's table has in-frame clones only and misses some. Among approximately 170,000 clones listed, around 91% were seen once. The starting material was peripheral blood, obtained on day 0 of AZD1222 vaccination. Every receptor here comes from an adult in good health. Both conserved end residues are part of each CDR3. D genes are given only for firm matches. The listing skips clone size in some rows; elsewhere it reads once, few, many or a size class.

V gene	J gene	clone size	D gene	CDR3 protein	CDR3 DNA
TRBV12-5	TRBJ2-3	once	.	CASGLVPDTQYF	TGTGCTAGTGGTTTGGTACCAGATACGCAGTATTTT
TRBV7-9	TRBJ2-5	.	TRBD2	CASSGGTSGQETQYF	TGTGCCAGCAGCGGAGGGACTAGCGGCCAAGAGACCCAGTACTTC
TRBV14	TRBJ2-3	.	TRBD2	CASSQVPSGVTDTQYF	TGTGCCAGCAGCCAAGTTCCTAGCGGGGTCACAGATACGCAGTATTTT
TRBV5-6	TRBJ2-3	.	TRBD2	CASSLGLAATDTQYF	TGTGCCAGCAGCTTGGGACTAGCGGCCACAGATACGCAGTATTTT
TRBV5-1	TRBJ2-1	.	TRBD2	CASSYVGLAGTQFF	TGCGCCAGCAGCTATGTAGGACTAGCGGGGACCCAGTTCTTC
TRBV24-1	TRBJ2-1	few	TRBD1	CATSDLPGTGGAQTLREQFF	TGTGCCACCAGTGATTTGCCGGGGACAGGGGGTGCCCAAACCCTGCGTGAGCAGTTCTTC
TRBV29-1	TRBJ1-2	.	.	CSVDRTGGQGYTF	TGCAGCGTCGACCGGACGGGTGGGCAAGGCTACACCTTC
TRBV6-5	TRBJ2-3	.	TRBD1	CASSYGTGDTDTQYF	TGTGCCAGCAGTTACGGGACAGGGGACACAGATACGCAGTATTTT
TRBV24-1	TRBJ2-2	few	.	CATSNGGITGELFF	TGTGCCACCAGCAACGGGGGTATTACCGGGGAGCTGTTTTTT
TRBV19	TRBJ1-5	.	.	CASSIVGASGNQPQHF	TGTGCCAGTAGTATAGTCGGGGCTTCCGGCAATCAGCCCCAGCATTTT
TRBV14	TRBJ2-3	.	TRBD2	CASSPGGSTDTQYF	TGTGCCAGCAGCCCCGGGGGGAGCACAGATACGCAGTATTTT
TRBV11-3	TRBJ2-2	.	.	CASSFRGATNTGELFF	TGTGCCAGCAGCTTCCGAGGAGCCACGAACACCGGGGAGCTGTTTTTT
TRBV6-5	TRBJ1-5	.	.	CASSWTDSNQPQHF	TGTGCCAGCAGCTGGACAGATAGCAATCAGCCCCAGCATTTT
TRBV6-5	TRBJ2-1	.	.	CASNPIGGVQFF	TGTGCCAGCAACCCGATAGGGGGGGTTCAGTTCTTC
TRBV7-6	TRBJ2-2	once	.	CASSFFPPQLGTANTGELFF	TGTGCCAGCAGCTTTTTTCCCCCTCAATTGGGTACCGCGAACACCGGGGAGCTGTTTTTT
TRBV4-3	TRBJ1-1	.	.	CASSQYREMNTEAFF	TGCGCCAGCAGCCAGTATAGGGAGATGAACACTGAAGCTTTCTTT
TRBV7-2	TRBJ1-4	.	TRBD1	CASSFRGQGGKLFF	TGTGCCAGCAGCTTTAGAGGACAGGGTGGAAAACTGTTTTTT
TRBV12-5	TRBJ1-2	.	.	CASGEGGRDYGYTF	TGTGCTAGTGGAGAGGGGGGCAGGGACTATGGCTACACCTTC
TRBV25-1	TRBJ2-7	.	TRBD1	CASSDKGDRGTRDEQYF	TGTGCCAGCAGTGATAAGGGTGACAGGGGTACTCGGGACGAGCAGTACTTC
TRBV2	TRBJ1-1	.	.	CASRSSGGAEAFF	TGTGCCAGCAGATCCAGCGGAGGTGCTGAAGCTTTCTTT
TRBV5-4	TRBJ1-1	.	TRBD1	CASGRQGAYTEAFF	TGTGCCAGCGGCAGACAGGGGGCGTACACTGAAGCTTTCTTT
TRBV5-1	TRBJ2-3	.	.	CASSHGGSPPTDTQYF	TGCGCCAGCAGCCACGGAGGATCCCCGCCCACAGATACGCAGTATTTT
TRBV10-3	TRBJ1-1	.	.	CAIDSGANTEAFF	TGTGCCATCGACTCGGGGGCGAACACTGAAGCTTTCTTT
TRBV18	TRBJ2-7	.	.	CASSPTGFDYEQYF	TGTGCCAGCTCACCGACAGGTTTCGACTACGAGCAGTACTTC
TRBV5-1	TRBJ1-2	.	TRBD1	CASSFTPGDRDYGYTF	TGCGCCAGCAGCTTTACCCCAGGGGACAGGGACTATGGCTACACCTTC
TRBV7-8	TRBJ1-1	.	TRBD1	CASSLGQEEAFF	TGTGCCAGCAGCCTGGGACAGGAGGAAGCTTTCTTT
TRBV19	TRBJ1-5	.	.	CASSIASSGLQPQHF	TGTGCCAGTAGTATAGCTTCTTCAGGGCTTCAGCCCCAGCATTTT